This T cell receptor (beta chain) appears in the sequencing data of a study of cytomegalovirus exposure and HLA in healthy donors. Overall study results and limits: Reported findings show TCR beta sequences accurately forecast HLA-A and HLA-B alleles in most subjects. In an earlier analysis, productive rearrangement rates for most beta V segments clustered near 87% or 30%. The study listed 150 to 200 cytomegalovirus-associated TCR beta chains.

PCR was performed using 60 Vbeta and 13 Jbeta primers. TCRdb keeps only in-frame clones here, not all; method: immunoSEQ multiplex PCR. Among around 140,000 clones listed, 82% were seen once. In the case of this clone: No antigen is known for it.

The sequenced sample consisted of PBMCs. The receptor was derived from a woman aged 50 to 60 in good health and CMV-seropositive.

CDR3 residues: CASRDAGTGELFF. In DNA, the CDR3 is TGTGCCAGCAGGGATGCCGGGACAGGGGAGCTGTTTTTT. The chain has TRBV6-5 and TRBJ2-2; D may be TRBD1 (6 bases). From germline, CDR1 is MNHEY and CDR2 SVGAGI. V was cut by 6 bases and J by 8 bases, with 13 bases left in between. The CDR3 runs 13 residues.